Listed below are T cell receptor beta chains from one sample, sequenced in a study of shared clonotypes between healthy human individuals. Sequencing used immunoSEQ multiplex PCR; TCRdb keeps in-frame clones, though not all of them. The sample consists of about 2 million clones, 85% to 95% of them appearing once. Sequences were obtained from naive CD4+ T cells sorted from blood. The receptors were gathered from a man in his late teens or twenties in good health. CDR3s include the opening cysteine and the closing phenylalanine or tryptophan. Each record gives: clone size, J gene, D gene, V gene, CDR3 DNA, CDR3 protein. A D gene is named only where the DNA matches it firmly. The listing skips clone size in some rows; elsewhere it reads once, few, many or a size class.

size: once; J: TRBJ1-1; D: TRBD1; V: TRBV5-1; DNA: TGCGCCAGCAGCTTGGACCCCGGGACAGGGCTTGAAGCTTTCTTT; CDR3: CASSLDPGTGLEAFF
size: .; J: TRBJ2-6; D: .; V: TRBV5-1; DNA: TGCGCCAGCAGCTTGGTAGCTGGGTACTCTGGGGCCAACGTCCTGACTTTC; CDR3: CASSLVAGYSGANVLTF
size: .; J: TRBJ1-1; D: TRBD1; V: TRBV29-1; DNA: TGCAGCGCCCTGGGACAGGGGTTTCGTGAAGCTTTCTTT; CDR3: CSALGQGFREAFF
size: .; J: TRBJ2-7; D: TRBD1; V: TRBV6-5; DNA: TGTGCCAGCAGTCCAGGGGGATCCTACGAGCAGTACTTC; CDR3: CASSPGGSYEQYF
size: once; J: TRBJ2-7; D: .; V: TRBV5-4; DNA: TGTGCCAGCAGCTTGAGGAGTGCAAGTCCATACGAGCAGTACTTC; CDR3: CASSLRSASPYEQYF
size: .; J: TRBJ2-5; D: .; V: TRBV15; DNA: TGTGCCACCAGCGGCGGGTCCCGGGAGACCCAGTACTTC; CDR3: CATSGGSRETQYF
size: .; J: TRBJ1-1; D: .; V: TRBV7-8; DNA: TGTGCCAGCAGCCTAGCGGCCGTGTTGGCCAACACTGAAGCTTTCTTT; CDR3: CASSLAAVLANTEAFF
size: .; J: TRBJ1-6; D: .; V: TRBV5-4; DNA: TGTGCCAGCAGCCAGGGTTTTAATTCACCCCTCCACTTT; CDR3: CASSQGFNSPLHF
size: .; J: TRBJ1-2; D: TRBD1; V: TRBV6-5; DNA: TGTGCCAGCAGCCCTTCTGACAGGGGTCGTGGTGGCTACACCTTC; CDR3: CASSPSDRGRGGYTF
size: .; J: TRBJ2-7; D: .; V: TRBV5-1; DNA: TGCGCCAGCAGCTTACACGAGCAGTACTTC; CDR3: CASSLHEQYF
size: .; J: TRBJ2-7; D: TRBD1; V: TRBV19; DNA: TGTGCCAGTAGTACGCAGGGGGCCTACGAGCAGTACTTC; CDR3: CASSTQGAYEQYF
size: .; J: TRBJ2-7; D: .; V: TRBV19; DNA: TGTGCCAGTAGTATTATCGGGGCTGAGTCCTACGAGCAGTACTTC; CDR3: CASSIIGAESYEQYF
size: .; J: TRBJ1-4; D: TRBD1; V: TRBV7-6; DNA: TGTGCCAGCAGCTTTTTGCAGGGGGCCGAGGAAAAACTGTTTTTT; CDR3: CASSFLQGAEEKLFF
size: .; J: TRBJ1-3; D: .; V: TRBV7-2; DNA: TGTGCCAGCAGCTTGGGGGAGGTGGCCGGAAACACCATATATTTT; CDR3: CASSLGEVAGNTIYF
size: .; J: TRBJ2-7; D: .; V: TRBV11-2; DNA: TGTGCCAGCAGCTTAGGAACCTCGACCGAGCAGTACTTC; CDR3: CASSLGTSTEQYF
size: .; J: TRBJ2-7; D: .; V: TRBV9; DNA: TGTGCCAGCAGCGTAGGGGTAGCGGCCTCCTACGAGCAGTACTTC; CDR3: CASSVGVAASYEQYF
size: .; J: TRBJ2-7; D: .; V: TRBV30; DNA: TGTGCCTGGAGTGTACAGGACTCCTACGAGCAGTACTTC; CDR3: CAWSVQDSYEQYF
size: .; J: TRBJ1-1; D: .; V: TRBV5-1; DNA: TGCGCCAGCAGCGGCGGAGGTATTGGGACTGAAGCTTTCTTT; CDR3: CASSGGGIGTEAFF
size: .; J: TRBJ1-1; D: TRBD1; V: TRBV5-6; DNA: TGTGCCAGCAGGGGGACAGGGATTACGACTGAAGCTTTCTTT; CDR3: CASRGTGITTEAFF
size: .; J: TRBJ1-4; D: TRBD1; V: TRBV7-6; DNA: TGTGCCAGCAGCTTCGGACAGGCGGGTGAAAAACTGTTTTTT; CDR3: CASSFGQAGEKLFF
size: .; J: TRBJ1-3; D: .; V: TRBV28; DNA: TGTGCCAGCAGTGGGAACACCATATATTTT; CDR3: CASSGNTIYF
size: .; J: TRBJ2-7; D: .; V: TRBV10-3; DNA: TGTGCCATCAGTGAGCCTCCCGAGGGACTCGGGCAGTACTTC; CDR3: CAISEPPEGLGQYF
size: .; J: TRBJ2-5; D: TRBD2; V: TRBV4-2; DNA: TGTGCCAGCAGCCGACTAGCGGGGGGGGACCAAGAGACCCAGTACTTC; CDR3: CASSRLAGGDQETQYF
size: .; J: TRBJ1-3; D: TRBD1; V: TRBV7-9; DNA: TGTGCCAGCAGCTTAGCGACAGGGGGATCCTCTGGAAACACCATATATTTT; CDR3: CASSLATGGSSGNTIYF
size: .; J: TRBJ1-1; D: .; V: TRBV29-1; DNA: TGCAGCGTTTTCAGGGTCACTGAAGCTTTCTTT; CDR3: CSVFRVTEAFF
size: .; J: TRBJ1-1; D: .; V: TRBV7-9; DNA: TGTGCCAGCAGTTGGTATGTCCGGGAGAACACTGAAGCTTTCTTT; CDR3: CASSWYVRENTEAFF
size: .; J: TRBJ1-2; D: .; V: TRBV11-2; DNA: TGTGCCAGCAGCTTAGATCGGGTTGCCTATGGCTACACCTTC; CDR3: CASSLDRVAYGYTF
size: .; J: TRBJ2-7; D: TRBD1; V: TRBV7-9; DNA: TGTGCCAGCAGCTCTGACAGGGCTGTTCTCTCCTACGAGCAGTACTTC; CDR3: CASSSDRAVLSYEQYF
size: .; J: TRBJ1-1; D: .; V: TRBV5-4; DNA: TGTGCCAGCAGCCCACTAAAAGACATGAACACTGAAGCTTTCTTT; CDR3: CASSPLKDMNTEAFF
size: .; J: TRBJ2-1; D: TRBD2; V: TRBV9; DNA: TGTGCCAGCAGCGTCCCGGGGGGAGAGGAGCAGTTCTTC; CDR3: CASSVPGGEEQFF
size: .; J: TRBJ2-7; D: .; V: TRBV30; DNA: TGTGCCTGGAGACAGAGCGTCTACGAGCAGTACTTC; CDR3: CAWRQSVYEQYF
size: .; J: TRBJ1-1; D: .; V: TRBV10-3; DNA: TGTGCCATCACCTTAAGAGAGGGCTCCAACACTGAAGCTTTCTTT; CDR3: CAITLREGSNTEAFF
size: .; J: TRBJ2-7; D: .; V: TRBV6-5; DNA: TGTGCCAGCAGTTACTCGACCGAGCAGTACTTC; CDR3: CASSYSTEQYF
size: .; J: TRBJ2-7; D: TRBD1; V: TRBV2; DNA: TGTGCCAGTTGGGGACAGGGGGTGTACGAGCAGTACTTC; CDR3: CASWGQGVYEQYF
size: .; J: TRBJ2-5; D: .; V: TRBV5-6; DNA: TGTGCCAGCAGCTCCACGGACGGGGAGACCCAGTACTTC; CDR3: CASSSTDGETQYF
size: .; J: TRBJ2-2; D: TRBD1; V: TRBV5-1; DNA: TGCGCCAGCAGCCCGATGGCCGGGACAGGGAACGGGGAGCTGTTTTTT; CDR3: CASSPMAGTGNGELFF